This passage covers 19 T cell receptor beta chains from one sample sequenced in a study of CD8+CD57+ T cells in acquired aplastic anemia. TCR beta VDJ combinations and CDR3 sequences were profiled from genomic DNA. MiXCR, applied by TCRdb to the reads, yields one record per CDR3 protein. The sample shows roughly 150,000 distinct CDR3 sequences, more than 45% of them seen only once. Sequenced patients had shown CD8+CD57+ cell expansion by flow cytometry. The sample consisted of sorted CD4+, CD8+, or CD8+CD57+ T cells (not recorded which) from PBMCs. These receptors originate from a human donor with aplastic anemia.

This rearrangement joins TRBV10-3 to TRBJ2-5; a possible D gene is TRBD1 (6 bases). This CDR3 comprises 13 residues. Germline values: CDR1 ENHRY, CDR2 SYGVKD. V lost 4 bases to trimming and J lost 5 bases, with 11 bases between them. The CDR3 spells CAISAGARETQYF. CDR3 DNA sequence: TGTGCCATCAGTGCAGGGGCCAGGGAGACCCAGTACTTC.

The rearrangement joins TRBV12-3 or TRBV12-4 to TRBJ2-3, with 11 bases aligning to TRBD2. The CDR3 has 15 residues. With V trimmed by 6 bases and J by 4 bases, 6 bases remained unmatched. DNA for the CDR3: TGTGCCAGCAGCCGTAGCGGGGGGGCATCAGATACGCAGTATTTT. This gives the protein CASSRSGGASDTQYF.

This clonotype was seen a few times. The chain has TRBV19 and TRBJ1-1; D is perhaps TRBD1 (5 bases). Between the trimmed V and J ends, which lost 4 bases and 5 bases, there was a span of 14 bases. The germline V gene has CDR1 LNHDA and CDR2 SQIVND (reference sequence). The CDR3 extends over 14 amino acids. CDR3 in amino acids: CASSTRVGATEAFF. The CDR3 region has the DNA TGTGCCAGTAGTACCAGGGTCGGGGCTACTGAAGCTTTCTTT.

This clonotype was seen a few times. CDR3 loop: CASSNDRGFYGYTF. DNA for the CDR3: TGTGCCAGCAGCAACGACAGGGGGTTTTACGGTTACACCTTC. The rearrangement links TRBV2 to TRBJ1-2; 9 bases agree with TRBD1. Germline V lookup: CDR1 SNHLY, CDR2 FYNNEI. The V segment lost 6 bases and the J segment 11 bases; nucleotides outside the gene matches: 13. This CDR3 has 14 residues.

V and J are TRBV7-8 and TRBJ1-6; no definite D call. Germline CDR1 is SGHVS and CDR2 is FQNEAQ. Trimming stripped 3 bases from V and 6 bases from J, with 6 bases between. The CDR3 has 13 amino acids. The CDR3 here is CASSFQLNSPLHF. CDR3 nucleotides: TGTGCCAGCAGCTTCCAGCTTAATTCACCCCTCCACTTT. Complete variable domain (other parts from reference TRBV7-8 and TRBJ1-6): GAGVSQSPRYKVAKRGQDVALRCDPISGHVSLFWYQQALGQGPEFLTYFQNEAQLDKSGLPSDRFFAERPEGSVSTLKIQRTQQEDSAVYLCASSFQLNSPLHFGNGTRLTVT.

In this sample, this clonotype turned up many times. The chain couples TRBV4-3 to TRBJ2-3; no reliable D call. V was pared by 0 bases and J by 4 bases, with 5 bases between. CDR3 length equals 13 residues. From germline, CDR1 is LGHNA and CDR2 YSLEER. The CDR3 coding sequence is TGCGCCAGCAGCCAAGATCGGTCAGATACGCAGTATTTT. It encodes CASSQDRSDTQYF.

J is TRBJ2-3 and V is TRBV19; D perhaps matches TRBD1 (5 bases). This CDR3 is built from 14 residues. Trimming stripped 7 bases from V and 5 bases from J, with 16 bases between. CDR1 and CDR2 from the germline V gene are LNHDA and SQIVND (reference sequence). The CDR3 DNA reads TGTGCCAGTATGACCAGGGAAATGAGAGATACGCAGTATTTT. Protein product: CASMTREMRDTQYF.

Details on this clonotype: Mismatch with germline at one junction end may stem from a read error. The gene calls are TRBV19 and TRBJ1-1; D is possibly TRBD1 (5 bases). There are 13 residues in the CDR3. Germline V gene sequence: CDR1 LNHDA, CDR2 SQIVND (reference sequence). The CDR3 DNA sequence: TGTGCCAGTTCAAGGCGGGGGAACACTGGAGCTTTCTTT. Protein product: CASSRRGNTGAFF.

This clonotype was found a few times. The chain joins TRBV7-9 to TRBJ1-2; D unresolved. Per germline, CDR1 SEHNR and CDR2 FQNEAQ (reference sequence). This CDR3 is built from 12 residues. Trimming stripped 1 base from V and 3 bases from J, with 3 bases between. In DNA form, the CDR3 reads TGTGCCAGCAGCTTAGGTCACTATGGCTACACCTTC. Protein: CASSLGHYGYTF.

This clonotype appeared a few times. This chain uses TRBV24-1 with TRBJ2-1, with 9 bases identical to TRBD1. The CDR3 covers 14 residues. Germline CDR1 reads KGHDR; CDR2 reads SFDVKD. V was pared by 4 bases and J by 7 bases, with 4 bases of the junction left unmatched. In DNA, the CDR3 is TGTGCCACCAGTGAGCATGACAGGGGGAATGAGCAGTTCTTC. Protein: CATSEHDRGNEQFF.

This chain joins TRBV20-1 and TRBJ2-7, with no clear D. This CDR3 is 13 amino acids long. Between the trimmed V and J ends, which lost 3 bases and 6 bases, there was a span of 15 bases. CDR1 and CDR2 from the germline V gene are DFQATT and SNEGSKA (reference sequence). The CDR3 loop is CSASPPRVGEQYF. The CDR3 coding sequence is TGCAGTGCTAGTCCTCCTAGGGTAGGCGAGCAGTACTTC.

The chain uses TRBV2 and TRBJ1-2; 8 bases match TRBD1. CDR1 and CDR2 from the germline V gene are SNHLY and FYNNEI. Germline trimming cut 4 bases from V and 5 bases from J; bases unmatched to any gene: 6. The CDR3 covers 14 residues. In nucleotides, the CDR3 is TGTGCCAGCAGTGCGGGGACAGGAATATATGGCTACACCTTC. Translated: CASSAGTGIYGYTF.

This clonotype was seen ten or more times. V is TRBV10-1 and J is TRBJ1-6, with D tentatively TRBD1 (5 bases). CDR3 size: 16 residues. V was shortened by 9 bases and J by 11 bases, with 26 bases between the two germline ends. Germline V CDR1 and CDR2: WNHNN, SYGVQD (reference sequence). The CDR3 sequence is CARVPGTDKSGAPLHF. The CDR3 coding sequence is TGCGCCAGGGTCCCCGGGACCGACAAAAGCGGGGCACCCCTCCACTTT.

Remarks on this clonotype: A read error may explain this, as a much larger clone is one base away. The chain has TRBV12-3 or TRBV12-4 and TRBJ2-3; the D gene is possibly TRBD2 (5 bases). The CDR3 consists of 13 residues. V shed 8 bases and J shed 3 bases, with 12 bases lying between them. CDR3 sequence: CASGLGITDTQYF. The CDR3 bases are TGTGCCAGCGGTCTCGGGATAACAGATACGCAGTATTTT.

The rearrangement joins TRBV29-1 to TRBJ1-2; D is ambiguous. Trimming took 6 bases from V and 1 from J, leaving 6 bases between them. Germline V CDR1 and CDR2: SQVTM, ANQGSEA. The CDR3 is 11 residues long. CDR3 amino acids: CSVRVNYGYTF. The CDR3 nucleotides read TGCAGCGTGAGGGTTAACTATGGCTACACCTTC.

Remarks on this clonotype: Germline is not matched at one junction end, which may reflect a read error. This chain connects TRBV7-9 to TRBJ2-2; D uncertain. The germline CDR1 and CDR2 sequences are SEHNR and FQNEAQ (reference sequence). The CDR3 spans 15 residues. This CDR3 reads CASSFLGAKTGELFF. DNA of the CDR3: TGTGCCAGCAGCTTCTTGGGCGCGAAGACCGGGGAGCTGTTTTTT.

This chain joins TRBV20-1 and TRBJ2-7; 11 bases map to TRBD2. Germline CDR1 reads DFQATT; CDR2 reads SNEGSKA (reference sequence). This CDR3 has 16 residues. CDR3 nucleotide sequence: TGCAGGGGATTACTAGCGGGAGCTGTCATTTCCCACGAGCAGTACTTC. Its translation: CRGLLAGAVISHEQYF.

This clonotype was picked up many times. The chain carries TRBV9 and TRBJ2-1; D gene uncertain. Germline CDR1 and CDR2: SGDLS and YYNGEE. V lost 0 bases and J 2 bases, leaving 12 bases between the germline ends. This CDR3 has 16 amino acids. CDR3 protein: CASSVDVGKPYNEQFF. CDR3 in DNA: TGTGCCAGCAGCGTAGACGTGGGGAAGCCCTACAATGAGCAGTTCTTC.

The V gene is TRBV7-3, the J gene TRBJ1-2; D remains ambiguous. The germline V gene encodes CDR1 SGHTA and CDR2 FQGTGA. V lost 3 bases and J lost 6, with 8 bases in between. This CDR3 has 12 amino acids. CDR3 in DNA: TGTGCCAGCAGCTTGGGGAAAAATGGCTACACCTTC. This encodes CASSLGKNGYTF.